These T cell receptor beta chains were read from a single sample in a study of naive and memory T cell subsets. MiXCR, run by TCRdb on the UMI-ligation and nested PCR reads, gives a single entry per CDR3 protein. The table has over 110,000 distinct CDR3 sequences, about 20% seen once. What was sequenced was naive CD8+ T cells from blood. All receptors derive from a human donor in good health. Both conserved end residues are part of each CDR3. D genes are given only for firm matches. For some rows the clone size is stated as once, few or many, or as a class when expanded; others skip it.

>-|TRBJ1-1|TRBV15|-
TGTGCCACCAGCAGGGAGGAAGGGGGGAACACTGAAGCTTTCTTT
CATSREEGGNTEAFF
>-|TRBJ2-2|TRBV29-1|few
TGCAGCGTCTCTGGGGGCACCGGGGAGCTGTTTTTT
CSVSGGTGELFF
>-|TRBJ2-5|TRBV12-3/TRBV12-4|-
TGTGCCAGCAGTTTGACAGGCCTCCAAGAGACCCAGTACTTC
CASSLTGLQETQYF
>-|TRBJ1-1|TRBV12-3/TRBV12-4|few
TGTGCCAGCAGGCCTCCACAGGGAGTGAACACTGAAGCTTTCTTT
CASRPPQGVNTEAFF
>-|TRBJ1-5|TRBV27|-
TGTGCCAGCAGTTCCTGGGCAAACAATCAGCCCCAGCATTTT
CASSSWANNQPQHF
>TRBD1|TRBJ2-3|TRBV14|-
TGTGCCAGCAGCCATTTCACAGGGGGCATCACAGATACGCAGTATTTT
CASSHFTGGITDTQYF
>TRBD2|TRBJ2-7|TRBV4-1|-
TGCGCCAGCAGCCAAGTGCCTGGACTAGCGGGAGGAGGGACCTACGAGCAGTACTTC
CASSQVPGLAGGGTYEQYF
>-|TRBJ2-5|TRBV11-2|few
TGTGCCAGCAGCTCATTACGGGGACCCGCAGAGACCCAGTACTTC
CASSSLRGPAETQYF
>TRBD1|TRBJ2-7|TRBV28|-
TGTGCCAGCGAGGCGGGACAGGGTATAGTAGAGCAGTACTTC
CASEAGQGIVEQYF
>-|TRBJ2-7|TRBV6-1|-
TGTGCCAGCAGTGAAGAGGGCAGACTAAAGTACTTC
CASSEEGRLKYF
>-|TRBJ1-1|TRBV6-2/TRBV6-3|-
TGTGCCAGCACCATGGGGCGAGTATTGAACACTGAAGCTTTCTTT
CASTMGRVLNTEAFF
>TRBD1|TRBJ1-5|TRBV28|few
TGTGCCAGCAGTTGGGGGACAGAGGGGGTCTCTCAGCCCCAGCATTTT
CASSWGTEGVSQPQHF
>TRBD1|TRBJ2-7|TRBV3-1|many
TGTGCCAGCAGTCCGACAGGGGCGCTGGACGAGCAGTACTTC
CASSPTGALDEQYF
>-|TRBJ2-2|TRBV11-2|once
TGTGCCAGCAGCCCCCCGCTTAGAAGTACCGGGGAGCTGTTTTTT
CASSPPLRSTGELFF
>TRBD1|TRBJ1-3|TRBV7-9|-
TGTGCCAGCAGCTCCGGGACAGGACTTGGAAACACCATATATTTT
CASSSGTGLGNTIYF
>-|TRBJ2-7|TRBV29-1|-
TGCAGCGTCGTTACTACAGTGTCCTACGAGCAGTACTTC
CSVVTTVSYEQYF
>-|TRBJ2-3|TRBV5-6|-
TGTGCCAGCAGCTTGGGTAATACGCAGTATTTT
CASSLGNTQYF
>TRBD1|TRBJ2-5|TRBV27|-
TGTGCCAGCGGGGAAGGACAGGGGAGGACCCAGTACTTC
CASGEGQGRTQYF
>-|TRBJ2-1|TRBV12-3/TRBV12-4|few
TGTGCCAGCAGTCCCACAGGATACAATGAGCAGTTCTTC
CASSPTGYNEQFF
>TRBD2|TRBJ2-1|TRBV9|-
TGTGCCAGCAGCGTAGCTTCAGCTAGCGGGAGTCTCTACAATGAGCAGTTCTTC
CASSVASASGSLYNEQFF